These T cell receptor beta chains were read from a single sample in a study of CD8 T cells in Susac syndrome. Each CDR3 protein gets one entry after TCRdb re-called the immunoSEQ multiplex PCR reads with MiXCR. The sample yields some 22,000 distinct CDR3 sequences, 85% to 95% seen once. What was sequenced was CD8+ T cells from PBMCs. Receptors were obtained from a human donor in good health. Each CDR3 is given with its conserved first and last residue. Each record gives: CDR3 DNA, CDR3 protein, clone size, V gene, D gene, J gene. A D gene is named only where the DNA matches it firmly. Some rows mark clone size as missing; the rest say once, few, many or name a class of expanded clone.

TGCAGCGTTGACAACGGACAGGGACTCAACTATGGCTACACCTTC CSVDNGQGLNYGYTF - TRBV29-1 TRBD1 TRBJ1-2
TGTGCCAGCAGTTTAACGGGCTACTACGAGCAGTACTTC CASSLTGYYEQYF - TRBV27 - TRBJ2-7
TGCGTCAGCAGCCAAGTGGAGGACAGGGGGAATTGTTACGAGCAGTACTTC CVSSQVEDRGNCYEQYF once TRBV4-3 TRBD1 TRBJ2-7
TGTGCCAGCAGCTTAGCGCAGGGACTAGCGGACAATGAGCAGTTCTTC CASSLAQGLADNEQFF once TRBV7-6 TRBD2 TRBJ2-1
TGCAGTGCTAGGAAGTCGCGCGATGAGGACGGTTCCTACGAGCAGTACTTC CSARKSRDEDGSYEQYF - TRBV20-1 - TRBJ2-7
TGCGCCAGCAGCTTTGACTCACCCTACGAGCAGTACTTC CASSFDSPYEQYF - TRBV5-1 - TRBJ2-7
TGCAGTGCTTACGACGAGGGAGGATATAGCAATCAGCCCCAGCATTTT CSAYDEGGYSNQPQHF - TRBV20-1 - TRBJ1-5
TGTGCCAGCAGCCAAGATGGAGGGGGCGAGGTGGATCCGTTCTTC CASSQDGGGEVDPFF - TRBV14 - TRBJ2-1
TGTGCCAGCAGCTATATGACAGATACGCAGTATTTT CASSYMTDTQYF - TRBV7-9 - TRBJ2-3
TGTGCCAGCAAGGGGGCCTACGAGCAGTACTTC CASKGAYEQYF - TRBV6-6 - TRBJ2-7
TGCAGCGTTGATGGTCTAGCGGGGATAGCAGATACGCAGTATTTT CSVDGLAGIADTQYF - TRBV29-1 TRBD2 TRBJ2-3
TGCGCCAGCAGCCAAGCGGAGGGTAAGAGGGACACTGAAGCTTTCTTT CASSQAEGKRDTEAFF - TRBV4-1 - TRBJ1-1
TGTGCCAGCAGCCAAGTGGGGTCGCGGAGCTCCTACAATGAGCAGTTCTTC CASSQVGSRSSYNEQFF once TRBV3-1 - TRBJ2-1
TGTGCCAGCAGCCCCCGGACAGTTACTAGCACAGATACGCAGTATTTT CASSPRTVTSTDTQYF - TRBV3-1 - TRBJ2-3
TGTGCCAGCAGCGGCGGGGTGGAGCAGTACTTC CASSGGVEQYF once TRBV12-3/TRBV12-4 - TRBJ2-7
TGTGCCAGCAGTCACTCCGACAGGGACACTGAAGCTTTCTTT CASSHSDRDTEAFF - TRBV12-3/TRBV12-4 TRBD1 TRBJ1-1
TGCGCCAGCAGCTTGGGGGTGACAGGGGGCATCGACGAGCAGTACTTC CASSLGVTGGIDEQYF - TRBV5-1 TRBD1 TRBJ2-7
TGCGCCAGCAGCCCAGGGGACAGGGGATACAATGAGCAGTTCTTC CASSPGDRGYNEQFF - TRBV4-1 TRBD1 TRBJ2-1
TGTGCCAGCAGCCAAGACGGCTATCAGCCCCAGCATTTT CASSQDGYQPQHF - TRBV4-2 - TRBJ1-5
TGCAGTGCTAGAGCCAGGGTCTACGAGCAGTACTTC CSARARVYEQYF - TRBV20-1 - TRBJ2-7
TGTGCCAGCAGTTACAAGGGGGACAGTGGCAATCAGCCCCAGCATTTT CASSYKGDSGNQPQHF - TRBV6-6 TRBD1 TRBJ1-5
TGTGCCAGTAGTCCCGACCGGAGGAGGGACAGGGGGCAAGATACGCAGTATTTT CASSPDRRRDRGQDTQYF - TRBV19 TRBD1 TRBJ2-3
TGTGCCAGCAGCGTAGGGGGGCCCTACGAGCAGTACTTC CASSVGGPYEQYF - TRBV9 - TRBJ2-7
TGTGCCACCAGCAGAGGAGGGATAGGCACGAACACCGGGGAGCTGTTTTTT CATSRGGIGTNTGELFF - TRBV15 - TRBJ2-2
TGTGCCAGCAGTTTAGACGGGGAATTCTACAATGAGCAGTTCTTC CASSLDGEFYNEQFF - TRBV27 - TRBJ2-1
TGCAGCGTTGAAGGCGGCTTCTATGGCTACACCTTC CSVEGGFYGYTF - TRBV29-1 - TRBJ1-2
TGTGCCAGTAGTACCAGACAGGTCTCTAACTATGGCTACACCTTC CASSTRQVSNYGYTF - TRBV19 - TRBJ1-2
TGCAGCGCCCTAGGGGGGTACACTCAAGCTTTCTTT CSALGGYTQAFF - TRBV29-1 - TRBJ1-1